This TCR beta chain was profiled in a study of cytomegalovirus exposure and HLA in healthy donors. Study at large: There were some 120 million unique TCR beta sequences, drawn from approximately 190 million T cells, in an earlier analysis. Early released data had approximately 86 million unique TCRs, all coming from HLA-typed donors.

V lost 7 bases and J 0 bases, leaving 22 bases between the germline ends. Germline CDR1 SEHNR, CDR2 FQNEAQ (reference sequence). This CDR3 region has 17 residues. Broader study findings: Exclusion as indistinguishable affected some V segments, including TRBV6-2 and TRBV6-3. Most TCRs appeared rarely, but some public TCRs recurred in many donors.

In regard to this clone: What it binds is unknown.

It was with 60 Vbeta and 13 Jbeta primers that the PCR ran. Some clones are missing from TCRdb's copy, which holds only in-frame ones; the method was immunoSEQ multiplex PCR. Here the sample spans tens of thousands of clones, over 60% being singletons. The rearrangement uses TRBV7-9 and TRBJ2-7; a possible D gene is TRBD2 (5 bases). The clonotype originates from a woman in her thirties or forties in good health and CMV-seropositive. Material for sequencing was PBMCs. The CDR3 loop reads CASTIRVGLSDSYEQYF. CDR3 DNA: TGTGCCAGCACCATCAGAGTCGGACTCTCAGACTCCTACGAGCAGTACTTC.